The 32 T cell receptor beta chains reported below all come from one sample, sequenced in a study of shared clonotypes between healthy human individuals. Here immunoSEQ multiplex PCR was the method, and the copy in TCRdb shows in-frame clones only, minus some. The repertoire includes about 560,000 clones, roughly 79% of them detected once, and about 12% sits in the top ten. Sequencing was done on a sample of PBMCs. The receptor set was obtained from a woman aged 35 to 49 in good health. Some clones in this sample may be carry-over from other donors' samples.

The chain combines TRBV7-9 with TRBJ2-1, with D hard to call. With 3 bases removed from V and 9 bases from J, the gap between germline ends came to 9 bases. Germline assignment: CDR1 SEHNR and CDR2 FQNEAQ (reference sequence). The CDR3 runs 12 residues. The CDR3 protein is CASSLTLGEQFF. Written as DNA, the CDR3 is TGTGCCAGCAGCTTGACCCTGGGTGAGCAGTTCTTC. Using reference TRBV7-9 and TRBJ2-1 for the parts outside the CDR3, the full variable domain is DTGVSQNPRHKITKRGQNVTFRCDPISEHNRLYWYRQTLGQGPEFLTYFQNEAQLEKSRLLSDRFSAERPKGSFSTLEIQRTEQGDSAMYLCASSLTLGEQFFGPGTRLTVL.

CDR3 sequence: CAISVQGGGYTF. CDR3 nucleotide sequence: TGTGCCATCAGTGTTCAGGGAGGAGGCTACACCTTC. This chain connects TRBV10-3 to TRBJ1-2; maybe TRBD1 (5 bases). Trimming shortened V by 4 bases and J by 8 bases, and 11 bases separated the two germline ends. The germline gives CDR1 ENHRY, CDR2 SYGVKD. CDR3 length: 12 residues.

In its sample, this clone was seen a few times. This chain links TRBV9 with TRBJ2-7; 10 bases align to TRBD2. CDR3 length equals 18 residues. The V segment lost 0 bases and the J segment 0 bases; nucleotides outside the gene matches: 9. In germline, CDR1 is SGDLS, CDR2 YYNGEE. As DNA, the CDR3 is TGTGCCAGCAGCGTAGGGGCTAGCGGGAGATTCAGCTCCTACGAGCAGTACTTC. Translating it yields CASSVGASGRFSSYEQYF.

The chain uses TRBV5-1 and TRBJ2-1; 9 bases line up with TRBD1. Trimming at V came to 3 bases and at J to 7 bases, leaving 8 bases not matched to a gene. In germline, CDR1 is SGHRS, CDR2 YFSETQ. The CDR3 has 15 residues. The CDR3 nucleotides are TGCGCCAGCAGCTGGCCGGGACAGGGTGGTAATGAGCAGTTCTTC. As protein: CASSWPGQGGNEQFF. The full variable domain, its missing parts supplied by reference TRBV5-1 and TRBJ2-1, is KAGVTQTPRYLIKTRGQQVTLSCSPISGHRSVSWYQQTPGQGLQFLFEYFSETQRNKGNFPGRFSGRQFSNSRSEMNVSTLELGDSALYLCASSWPGQGGNEQFFGPGTRLTVL.

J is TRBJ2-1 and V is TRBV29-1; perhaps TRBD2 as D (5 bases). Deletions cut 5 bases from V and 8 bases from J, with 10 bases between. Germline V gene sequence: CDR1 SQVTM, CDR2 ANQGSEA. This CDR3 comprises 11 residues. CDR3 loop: CSVFGGYEQFF. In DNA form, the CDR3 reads TGCAGCGTTTTTGGAGGCTATGAGCAGTTCTTC.

The CDR3, as DNA: TGCGCCAGCAGCTCAGCAGGACAGGGAAACACCGGGGAGCTGTTTTTT. Amino acids: CASSSAGQGNTGELFF. This chain joins TRBV5-1 and TRBJ2-2, with 8 bases lining up with TRBD1. The CDR3 has 16 residues. Germline trimming cut 3 bases from V and 2 bases from J; bases unmatched to any gene: 6. CDR1 and CDR2 (germline): SGHRS, YFSETQ. Supplemented by reference TRBV5-1 and TRBJ2-2, the full variable domain reads KAGVTQTPRYLIKTRGQQVTLSCSPISGHRSVSWYQQTPGQGLQFLFEYFSETQRNKGNFPGRFSGRQFSNSRSEMNVSTLELGDSALYLCASSSAGQGNTGELFFGEGSRLTVL.

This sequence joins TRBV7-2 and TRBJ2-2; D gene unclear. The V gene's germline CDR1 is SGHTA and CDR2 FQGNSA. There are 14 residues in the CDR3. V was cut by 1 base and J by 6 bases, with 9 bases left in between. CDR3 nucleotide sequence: TGTGCCAGCAGCTTAGTCACTCGTTCCGGGGAGCTGTTTTTT. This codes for CASSLVTRSGELFF.

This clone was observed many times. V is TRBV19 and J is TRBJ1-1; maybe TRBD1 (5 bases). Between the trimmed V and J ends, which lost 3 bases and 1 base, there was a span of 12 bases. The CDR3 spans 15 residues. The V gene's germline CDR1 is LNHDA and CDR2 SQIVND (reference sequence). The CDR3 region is CASSIGTRTNTEAFF. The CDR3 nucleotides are TGTGCCAGTAGTATTGGGACGAGAACGAACACTGAAGCTTTCTTT. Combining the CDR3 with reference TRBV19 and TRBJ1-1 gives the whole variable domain DGGITQSPKYLFRKEGQNVTLSCEQNLNHDAMYWYRQDPGQGLRLIYYSQIVNDFQKGDIAEGYSVSREKKESFPLTVTSAQKNPTAFYLCASSIGTRTNTEAFFGQGTRLTVV.

The CDR3 DNA sequence: TGTGCCAGCAGCTGGGCGGGAGCGGTCTCCTACAATGAGCAGTTCTTC. It yields the protein CASSWAGAVSYNEQFF. The J gene is TRBJ2-1, the V gene TRBV11-1; TRBD2 agrees at 7 bases. Unmatched junction bases numbered 6, after V lost 4 bases and J lost 0 bases. Germline V CDR1 and CDR2: SGHAT, FQDESV (reference sequence). The CDR3 extends over 16 amino acids.

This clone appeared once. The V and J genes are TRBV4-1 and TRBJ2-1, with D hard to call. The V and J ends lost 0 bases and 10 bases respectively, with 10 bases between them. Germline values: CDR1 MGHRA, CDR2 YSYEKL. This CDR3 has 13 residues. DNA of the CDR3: TGCGCCAGCAGCCAAGATTTAGTAGGGGAGCAGTTCTTC. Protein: CASSQDLVGEQFF.

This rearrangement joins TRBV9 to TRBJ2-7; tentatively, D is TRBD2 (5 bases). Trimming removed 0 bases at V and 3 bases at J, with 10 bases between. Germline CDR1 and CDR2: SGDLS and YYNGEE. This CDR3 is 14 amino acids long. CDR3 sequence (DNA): TGTGCCAGCAGCGTAGGCGGGCTAAACTACGAGCAGTACTTC. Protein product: CASSVGGLNYEQYF.

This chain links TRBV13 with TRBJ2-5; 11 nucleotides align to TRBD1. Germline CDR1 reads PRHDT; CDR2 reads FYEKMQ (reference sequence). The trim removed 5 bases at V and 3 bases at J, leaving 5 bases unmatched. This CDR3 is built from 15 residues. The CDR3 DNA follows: TGTGCCAGCAGCACAAGGGACAGGGGGAAAGAGACCCAGTACTTC. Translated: CASSTRDRGKETQYF.

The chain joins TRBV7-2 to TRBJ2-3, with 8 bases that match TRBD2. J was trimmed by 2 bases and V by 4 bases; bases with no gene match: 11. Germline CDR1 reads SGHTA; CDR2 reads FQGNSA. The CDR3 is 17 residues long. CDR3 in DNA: TGTGCCAGCAGCTCTAGGGTTAGCGGGACCCTCACAGATACGCAGTATTTT. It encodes CASSSRVSGTLTDTQYF.

The CDR3 DNA reads as TGTGCCAGCTCACCATCTCAGAGTGCCTACGAGCAGTACTTC. As protein: CASSPSQSAYEQYF. The chain recombines TRBV18 with TRBJ2-7, with D uncertain. In germline, CDR1 is KGHSH, CDR2 LQKENI. Trimming removed 2 bases at V and 2 bases at J, with 10 bases between. The CDR3 is 14 residues long.

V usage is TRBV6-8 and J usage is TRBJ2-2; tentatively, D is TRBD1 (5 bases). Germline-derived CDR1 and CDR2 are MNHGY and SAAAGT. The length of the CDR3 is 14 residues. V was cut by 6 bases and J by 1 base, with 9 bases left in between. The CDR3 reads CASRLTENTGELFF. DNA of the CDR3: TGTGCCAGCAGACTGACAGAGAACACCGGGGAGCTGTTTTTT.

The CDR3 here is CASSLWTNEQYF. Written as DNA, the CDR3 is TGTGCCAGCAGTTTATGGACTAACGAGCAGTACTTC. The chain carries TRBV28 and TRBJ2-7; possible D gene TRBD2, 5 bases. V was shortened by 0 bases and J by 5 bases, with 5 bases between the two germline ends. The CDR3 extends over 12 amino acids. Germline V gives CDR1 MDHEN, CDR2 SYDVKM.

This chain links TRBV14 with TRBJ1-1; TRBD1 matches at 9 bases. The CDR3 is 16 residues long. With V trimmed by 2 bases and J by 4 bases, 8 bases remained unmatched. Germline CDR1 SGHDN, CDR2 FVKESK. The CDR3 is CASSQTGGDSVTEAFF. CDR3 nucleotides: TGTGCCAGCAGCCAAACAGGGGGCGATTCGGTCACTGAAGCTTTCTTT.

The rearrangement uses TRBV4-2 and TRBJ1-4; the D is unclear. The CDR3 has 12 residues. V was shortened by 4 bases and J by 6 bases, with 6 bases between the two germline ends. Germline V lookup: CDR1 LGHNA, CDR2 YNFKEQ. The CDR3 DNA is TGTGCCAGCAGCCTTCGGGATGAAAAACTGTTTTTT. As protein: CASSLRDEKLFF.

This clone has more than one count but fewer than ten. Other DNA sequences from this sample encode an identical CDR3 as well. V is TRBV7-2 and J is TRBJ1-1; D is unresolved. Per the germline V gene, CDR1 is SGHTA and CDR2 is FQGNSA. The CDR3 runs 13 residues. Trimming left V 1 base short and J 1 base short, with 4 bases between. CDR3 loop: CASSLVENTEAFF. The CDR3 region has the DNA TGTGCCAGCAGCTTAGTTGAGAACACTGAAGCTTTCTTT.

The CDR3 bases are TGTGCCAGCAGTATCGACAGGGAGACTGAAGCTTTCTTT. Translation: CASSIDRETEAFF. This sequence joins TRBV11-2 and TRBJ1-1; 7 bases fit TRBD1. The germline V gene has CDR1 SGHAT and CDR2 FQNNGV. CDR3 size: 13 residues. V shed 6 bases and J 5 bases; nucleotides not matched to a gene: 6.

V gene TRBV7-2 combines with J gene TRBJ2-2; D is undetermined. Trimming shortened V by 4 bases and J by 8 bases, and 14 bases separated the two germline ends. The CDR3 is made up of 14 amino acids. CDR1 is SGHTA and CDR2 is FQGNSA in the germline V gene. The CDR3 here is CASSSRRITGELFF. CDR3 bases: TGTGCCAGCAGCTCCCGACGCATTACAGGGGAGCTGTTTTTT.

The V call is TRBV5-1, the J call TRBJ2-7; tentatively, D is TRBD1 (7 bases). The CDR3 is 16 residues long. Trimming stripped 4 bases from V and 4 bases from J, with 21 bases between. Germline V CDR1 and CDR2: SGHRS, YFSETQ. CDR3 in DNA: TGCGCCAGCAGCGGGGGAGGTGGGACAGCCCAATACGAGCAGTACTTC. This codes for CASSGGGGTAQYEQYF.

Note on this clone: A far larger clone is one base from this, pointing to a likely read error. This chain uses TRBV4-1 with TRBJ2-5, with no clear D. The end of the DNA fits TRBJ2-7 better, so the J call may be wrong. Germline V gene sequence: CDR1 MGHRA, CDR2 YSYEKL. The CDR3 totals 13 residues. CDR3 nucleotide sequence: TGCGCCAGCAGCCAAGTATGTGGCTACGAGCAGTACTTC. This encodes CASSQVCGYEQYF.

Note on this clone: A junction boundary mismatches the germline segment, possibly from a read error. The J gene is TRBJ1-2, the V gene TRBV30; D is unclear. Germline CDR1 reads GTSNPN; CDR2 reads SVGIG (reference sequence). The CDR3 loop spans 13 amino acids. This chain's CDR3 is CAYKLTRGCGYAF. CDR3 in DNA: TGTGCCTATAAACTAACCCGGGGATGTGGCTACGCCTTC.

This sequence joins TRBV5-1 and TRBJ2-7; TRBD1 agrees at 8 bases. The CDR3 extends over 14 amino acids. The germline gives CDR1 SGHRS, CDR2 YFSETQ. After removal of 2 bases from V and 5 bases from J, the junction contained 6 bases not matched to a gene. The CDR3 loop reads CASSFQGADDEQYF. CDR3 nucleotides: TGCGCCAGCAGCTTCCAGGGGGCTGACGACGAGCAGTACTTC. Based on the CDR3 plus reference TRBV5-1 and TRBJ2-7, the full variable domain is KAGVTQTPRYLIKTRGQQVTLSCSPISGHRSVSWYQQTPGQGLQFLFEYFSETQRNKGNFPGRFSGRQFSNSRSEMNVSTLELGDSALYLCASSFQGADDEQYFGPGTRLTVT.

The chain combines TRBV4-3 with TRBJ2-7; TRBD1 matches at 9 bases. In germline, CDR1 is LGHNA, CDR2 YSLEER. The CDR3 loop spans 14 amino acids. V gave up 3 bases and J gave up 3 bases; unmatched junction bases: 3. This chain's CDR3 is CASSHRTGDYEQYF. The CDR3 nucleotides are TGCGCCAGCAGCCACCGGACAGGGGACTACGAGCAGTACTTC.

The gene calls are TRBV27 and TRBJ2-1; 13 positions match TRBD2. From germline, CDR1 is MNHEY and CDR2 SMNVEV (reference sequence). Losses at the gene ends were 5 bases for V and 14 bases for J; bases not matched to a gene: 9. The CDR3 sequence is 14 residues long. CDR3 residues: CASSTGTSGNMKFF. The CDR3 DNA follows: TGTGCCAGCAGTACAGGGACTAGCGGGAACATGAAGTTCTTC.

CDR3 nucleotide sequence: TGTGCCAGCAGCGCGCCGACGGGGAGAAGCGGGAAATGGACCGGGGAGCTGTTTTTT. Translation: CASSAPTGRSGKWTGELFF. V is TRBV7-8 and J is TRBJ2-2, with 7 bases aligning to TRBD2. The germline gives CDR1 SGHVS, CDR2 FQNEAQ. V lost 5 bases to trimming and J lost 5 bases; unmatched junction nucleotides: 20. This CDR3 spans 19 amino acids.

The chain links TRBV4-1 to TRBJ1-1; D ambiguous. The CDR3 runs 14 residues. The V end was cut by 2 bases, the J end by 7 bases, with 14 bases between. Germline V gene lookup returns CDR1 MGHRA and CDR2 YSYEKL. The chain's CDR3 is CASSQTQVIGEAFF. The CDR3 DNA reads TGCGCCAGCAGCCAAACTCAGGTGATCGGTGAAGCTTTCTTT.

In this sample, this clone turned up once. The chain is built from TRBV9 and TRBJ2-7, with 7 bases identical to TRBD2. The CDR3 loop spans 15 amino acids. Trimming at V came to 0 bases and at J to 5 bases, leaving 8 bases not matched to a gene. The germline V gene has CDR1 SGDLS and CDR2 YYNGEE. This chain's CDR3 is CASSVGGGFANEQYF. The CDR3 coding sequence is TGTGCCAGCAGCGTAGGGGGAGGGTTTGCCAACGAGCAGTACTTC.

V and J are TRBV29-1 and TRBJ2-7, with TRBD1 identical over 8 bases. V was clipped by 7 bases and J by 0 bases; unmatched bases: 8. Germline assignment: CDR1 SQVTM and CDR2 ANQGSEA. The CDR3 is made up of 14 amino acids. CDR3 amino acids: CSALNRGSSYEQYF. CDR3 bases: TGCAGCGCCCTGAACAGGGGGAGCTCCTACGAGCAGTACTTC.

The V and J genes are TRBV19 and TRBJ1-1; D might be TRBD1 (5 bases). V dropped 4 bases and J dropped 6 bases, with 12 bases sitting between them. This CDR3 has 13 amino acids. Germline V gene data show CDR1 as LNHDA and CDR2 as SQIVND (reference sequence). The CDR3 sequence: CASSSGRGSEAFF. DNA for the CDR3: TGTGCCAGTAGTAGTGGCCGGGGCTCTGAAGCTTTCTTT.